Each of the 17 T cell receptor beta chains below was sequenced from the same sample in a study of response to subunit inactivated influenza vaccine. TCRdb redid the calling of the RT-PCR reads with MiXCR, one entry per CDR3 protein. The data hold roughly 500,000 distinct CDR3 sequences, with about 25% observed a single time. This specimen consisted of CD4+ T cells sorted from PBMCs, obtained roughly 5 days after vaccination. These receptors were collected from a man in his fifties who received an inactivated influenza vaccine.

In its sample, this clonotype was seen a few times. The V gene is TRBV7-2, the J gene TRBJ2-5, with 11 bases that match TRBD1. The CDR3 consists of 16 residues. Germline-derived CDR1 and CDR2 are SGHTA and FQGNSA. Trimming removed 4 bases from V and 5 bases from J; junction bases left unmatched: 9. The CDR3 DNA is TGTGCCAGCAGCTCAACACCGGGACAGGGGGGTGAGACCCAGTACTTC. As protein: CASSSTPGQGGETQYF.

The chain joins TRBV7-8 to TRBJ2-3, with TRBD1 matching 9 bases. The V gene's germline CDR1 is SGHVS and CDR2 FQNEAQ. The CDR3 is 16 amino acids. V shed 5 bases and J 0 bases; nucleotides not matched to a gene: 6. Written as DNA, the CDR3 is TGTGCCAGCAGCGTCTTCGGGACAGGGAGCACAGATACGCAGTATTTT. Its translation: CASSVFGTGSTDTQYF.

The rearrangement links TRBV15 to TRBJ2-2, with TRBD1 identical over 7 bases. The CDR3 is made up of 16 amino acids. The trim removed 0 bases at V and 1 base at J, leaving 2 bases unmatched. Germline V lookup: CDR1 LNHNV, CDR2 YYDKDF (reference sequence). CDR3 protein: CATSREPGGNTGELFF. Written as DNA, the CDR3 is TGTGCCACCAGCAGAGAACCAGGGGGGAACACCGGGGAGCTGTTTTTT.

The chain has TRBV9 and TRBJ2-1; no reliable D call. Germline assignment: CDR1 SGDLS and CDR2 YYNGEE. V shed 0 bases and J shed 6 bases, with 7 bases lying between them. This CDR3 is built from 13 residues. CDR3 sequence reads: CASSVGATNEQFF. The CDR3 bases are TGTGCCAGCAGCGTAGGGGCTACCAATGAGCAGTTCTTC.

In the case of this clonotype: Being one base from a much bigger clone, this may be a read error. The chain uses TRBV20-1 and TRBJ1-5, with TRBD1 as a possible D gene (6 bases). CDR3 length equals 14 residues. Per germline, CDR1 DFQATT and CDR2 SNEGSKA (reference sequence). Trimming removed 5 bases from V and 3 bases from J, with 14 bases in between. CDR3 region: CSAGDIHINQPQHF. DNA for the CDR3: TGCAGTGCTGGGGACATTCATATCAATCAGCCCCAGCATTTT.

V and J are TRBV20-1 and TRBJ2-7; 8 nucleotides align to TRBD2. Germline assignment: CDR1 DFQATT and CDR2 SNEGSKA (reference sequence). With 3 bases clipped from V and 2 bases from J, the junction kept 9 bases outside the gene matches. The CDR3 loop spans 15 amino acids. The CDR3 region is CSASFNQRGTYEQYF. For the CDR3, the DNA is TGCAGTGCTAGTTTCAACCAGCGGGGGACCTACGAGCAGTACTTC.

There are a few counts of this clonotype. The V and J genes are TRBV5-1 and TRBJ2-3; 10 bases match TRBD1. There are 17 residues in the CDR3. Germline V CDR1 and CDR2: SGHRS, YFSETQ. V lost 0 bases to trimming and J lost 4 bases; unmatched junction nucleotides: 8. CDR3 amino acids: CASSLVGQGFIADTQYF. The CDR3 nucleotides read TGCGCCAGCAGCTTGGTGGGACAGGGGTTCATAGCAGATACGCAGTATTTT.

V is TRBV7-2 and J is TRBJ2-2; perhaps TRBD2 as D (6 bases). The CDR3 loop spans 16 amino acids. With 0 bases removed from V and 6 bases from J, the gap between germline ends came to 14 bases. Germline-derived CDR1 and CDR2 are SGHTA and FQGNSA. CDR3 sequence reads: CASSLAGGRGAGELFF. The CDR3 nucleotides are TGTGCCAGCAGCTTAGCCGGGGGAAGGGGCGCCGGGGAGCTGTTTTTT.

This chain connects TRBV28 to TRBJ2-3; D ambiguous. Trimming left V 1 base short and J 9 bases short, with 14 bases between. The CDR3 loop spans 14 amino acids. Germline lookup yields CDR1 MDHEN and CDR2 SYDVKM. The CDR3 is CASSLSASPITQYF. The CDR3, as DNA: TGTGCCAGCAGTTTATCGGCCTCTCCCATCACGCAGTATTTT.

This sequence joins TRBV12-3 or TRBV12-4 and TRBJ2-2, with D maybe TRBD2 (6 bases). V was shortened by 6 bases and J by 6 bases, with 17 bases between the two germline ends. The length of the CDR3 is 15 residues. DNA of the CDR3: TGTGCCAGCAGCACGGGACTTCTCAGGGCCGGGGAGCTGTTTTTT. Encoded protein: CASSTGLLRAGELFF.

The chain joins TRBV2 to TRBJ2-1; 16 nucleotides line up with TRBD2. Trimming removed 6 bases from V and 6 bases from J; junction bases left unmatched: 5. The CDR3 is made up of 16 amino acids. Germline V gene lookup returns CDR1 SNHLY and CDR2 FYNNEI. The CDR3 DNA follows: TGTGCCAGCAGGGAGGGACTAGCGGGAGGGGTCAATGAGCAGTTCTTC. This sequence encodes CASREGLAGGVNEQFF.

The chain combines TRBV12-3 or TRBV12-4 with TRBJ2-3; D remains ambiguous. This CDR3 region has 13 residues. The V and J ends lost 8 bases and 4 bases respectively, with 13 bases between them. This CDR3 reads CASGIEVPDTQYF. In DNA, the CDR3 is TGTGCCAGCGGGATTGAAGTTCCAGATACGCAGTATTTT.

This chain joins TRBV21-1 and TRBJ2-7. TRBV21-1 is noted as a pseudogene. CDR3 size: 12 residues. The CDR3 nucleotides read TGTGCCAGCAGCAAAGTAGGGAACGAGCAGTACTTC. This gives the protein CASSKVGNEQYF.

Here the CDR3 reads CASSQEGQFTGELFF. In nucleotides, the CDR3 is TGCGCCAGCAGCCAAGAAGGACAGTTCACCGGGGAGCTGTTTTTT. The rearrangement joins TRBV4-3 to TRBJ2-2; TRBD1 is a possible D gene (6 bases). Trimming pared 0 bases from V and 4 bases from J, leaving 9 bases between. CDR1 and CDR2 (germline): LGHNA, YSLEER. The CDR3 is made up of 15 amino acids.

This clonotype came up a few times. The chain employs TRBV20-1 and TRBJ2-7, with 7 bases aligning to TRBD1. Germline-derived CDR1 and CDR2 are DFQATT and SNEGSKA (reference sequence). This CDR3 contains 14 residues. V was pared by 3 bases and J by 0 bases, with 5 bases of the junction left unmatched. The CDR3 loop is CSASSGTVSYEQYF. The CDR3 bases are TGCAGTGCTAGTTCCGGGACAGTCTCCTACGAGCAGTACTTC.

The table lists this clonotype with a few counts. This chain links TRBV9 with TRBJ2-2; 9 bases are shared with TRBD1. Looked up from germline, CDR1 is SGDLS and CDR2 is YYNGEE. V shed 4 bases and J 1 base; nucleotides not matched to a gene: 2. This CDR3 has 15 amino acids. In DNA form, the CDR3 reads TGTGCCAGCAGCAAGACAGGGGGGAACACCGGGGAGCTGTTTTTT. It translates to CASSKTGGNTGELFF.

J is TRBJ2-1 and V is TRBV9, with 12 bases lining up with TRBD2. This CDR3 comprises 17 residues. CDR1 is SGDLS and CDR2 is YYNGEE in the germline V gene. J was trimmed by 0 bases and V by 6 bases; bases with no gene match: 7. CDR3 region: CASTLAGGPISYNEQFF. CDR3 in DNA: TGTGCCAGCACGCTAGCGGGAGGGCCTATCTCCTACAATGAGCAGTTCTTC.